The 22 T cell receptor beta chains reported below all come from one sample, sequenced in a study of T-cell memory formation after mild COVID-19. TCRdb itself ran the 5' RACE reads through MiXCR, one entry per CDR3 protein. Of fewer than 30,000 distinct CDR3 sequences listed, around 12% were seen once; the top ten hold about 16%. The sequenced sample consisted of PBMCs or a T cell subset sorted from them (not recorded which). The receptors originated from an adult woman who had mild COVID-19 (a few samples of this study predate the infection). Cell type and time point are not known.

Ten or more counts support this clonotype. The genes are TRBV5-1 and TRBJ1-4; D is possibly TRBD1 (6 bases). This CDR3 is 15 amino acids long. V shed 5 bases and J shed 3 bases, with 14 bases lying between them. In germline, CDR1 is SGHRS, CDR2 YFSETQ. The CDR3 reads CASSSIRGANEKLFF. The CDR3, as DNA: TGCGCCAGCAGTTCGATCAGGGGAGCTAATGAAAAACTGTTTTTT.

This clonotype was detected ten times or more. The CDR3 reads CATSDLEFAGTDTQYF. As DNA, the CDR3 is TGTGCCACCAGTGATTTAGAGTTCGCCGGCACAGATACGCAGTATTTT. The V call is TRBV24-1, the J call TRBJ2-3; D not resolved. V was pared by 1 base and J by 1 base, with 11 bases between. The CDR3 runs to 16 residues. Germline lookup yields CDR1 KGHDR and CDR2 SFDVKD.

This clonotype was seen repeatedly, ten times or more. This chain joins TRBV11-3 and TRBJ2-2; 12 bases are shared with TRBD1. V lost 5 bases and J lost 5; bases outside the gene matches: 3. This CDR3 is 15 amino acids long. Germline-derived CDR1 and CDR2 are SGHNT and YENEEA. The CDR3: CASSLGQGATGELFF. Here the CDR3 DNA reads TGTGCCAGCAGCCTGGGACAGGGGGCGACCGGGGAGCTGTTTTTT.

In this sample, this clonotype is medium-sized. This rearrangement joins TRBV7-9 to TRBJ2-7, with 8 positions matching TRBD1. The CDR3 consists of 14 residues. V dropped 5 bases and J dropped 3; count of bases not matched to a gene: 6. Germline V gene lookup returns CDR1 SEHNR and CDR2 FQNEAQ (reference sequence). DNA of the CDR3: TGTGCCAGCAGCCACCGGGACAGGAACTACGAGCAGTACTTC. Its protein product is CASSHRDRNYEQYF.

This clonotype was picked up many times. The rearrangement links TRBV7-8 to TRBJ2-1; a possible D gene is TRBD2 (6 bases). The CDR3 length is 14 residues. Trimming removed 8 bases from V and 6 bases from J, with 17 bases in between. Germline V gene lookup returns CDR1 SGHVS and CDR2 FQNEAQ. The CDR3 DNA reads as TGTGCCAGCCGGGCCGGGGGAGACTTCAATGAGCAGTTCTTC. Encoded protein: CASRAGGDFNEQFF.

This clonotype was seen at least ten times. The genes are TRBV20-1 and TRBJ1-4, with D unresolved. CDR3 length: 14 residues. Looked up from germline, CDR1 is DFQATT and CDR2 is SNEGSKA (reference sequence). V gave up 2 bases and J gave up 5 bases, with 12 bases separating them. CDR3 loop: CSARSPELNEKLFF. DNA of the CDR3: TGCAGTGCTAGATCACCAGAGTTAAATGAAAAACTGTTTTTT.

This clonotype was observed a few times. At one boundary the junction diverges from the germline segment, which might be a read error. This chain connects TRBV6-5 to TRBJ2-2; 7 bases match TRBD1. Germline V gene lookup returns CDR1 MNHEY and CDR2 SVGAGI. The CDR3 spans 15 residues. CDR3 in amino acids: CASSKKTGNPGELFF. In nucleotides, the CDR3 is TGTGCCAGCAGCAAAAAGACAGGGAACCCCGGGGAGCTGTTTTTT.

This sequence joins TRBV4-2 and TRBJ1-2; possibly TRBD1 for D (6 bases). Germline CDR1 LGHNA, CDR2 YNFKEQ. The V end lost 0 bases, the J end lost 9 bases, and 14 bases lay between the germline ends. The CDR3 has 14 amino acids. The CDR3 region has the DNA TGTGCCAGCAGCCAAGAGACAGGAGCTCGAAGCTACACCTTC. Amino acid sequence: CASSQETGARSYTF.

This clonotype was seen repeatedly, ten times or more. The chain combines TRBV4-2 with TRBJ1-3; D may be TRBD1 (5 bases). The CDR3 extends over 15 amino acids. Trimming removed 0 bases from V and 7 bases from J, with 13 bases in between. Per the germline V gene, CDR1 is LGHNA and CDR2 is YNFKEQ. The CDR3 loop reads CASSQDWGKSNTIYF. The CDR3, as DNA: TGTGCCAGCAGCCAAGATTGGGGGAAATCGAACACCATATATTTT.

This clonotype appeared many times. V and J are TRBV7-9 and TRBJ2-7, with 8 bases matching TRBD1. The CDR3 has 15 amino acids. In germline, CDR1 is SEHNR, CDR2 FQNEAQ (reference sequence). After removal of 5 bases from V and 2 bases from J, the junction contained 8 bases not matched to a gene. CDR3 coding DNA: TGTGCCAGCAGCCCAACCGGGACAGGAGCCTACGAGCAGTACTTC. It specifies CASSPTGTGAYEQYF. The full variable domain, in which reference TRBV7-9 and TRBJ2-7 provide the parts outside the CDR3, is DTGVSQNPRHKITKRGQNVTFRCDPISEHNRLYWYRQTLGQGPEFLTYFQNEAQLEKSRLLSDRFSAERPKGSFSTLEIQRTEQGDSAMYLCASSPTGTGAYEQYFGPGTRLTVT.

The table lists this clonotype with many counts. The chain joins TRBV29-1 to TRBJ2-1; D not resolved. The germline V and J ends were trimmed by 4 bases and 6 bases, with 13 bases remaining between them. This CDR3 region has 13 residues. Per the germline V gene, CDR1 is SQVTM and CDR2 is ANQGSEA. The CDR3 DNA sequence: TGCAGCGTTGGTAGGGATAAGGCCAATGAGCAGTTCTTC. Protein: CSVGRDKANEQFF.

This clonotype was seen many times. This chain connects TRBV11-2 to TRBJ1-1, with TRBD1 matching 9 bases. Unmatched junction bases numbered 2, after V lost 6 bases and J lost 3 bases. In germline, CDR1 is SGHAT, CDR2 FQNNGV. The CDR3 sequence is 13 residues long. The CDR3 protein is CASRRQGDTEAFF. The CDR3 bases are TGTGCCAGCAGGAGACAGGGGGACACTGAAGCTTTCTTT.

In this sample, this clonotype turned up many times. CDR3 in DNA: TGTGCCAGCAGCTTACCAGAAACAGATACGCAGTATTTT. Protein product: CASSLPETDTQYF. V usage is TRBV7-2 and J usage is TRBJ2-3, with D unresolved. Germline V gene lookup returns CDR1 SGHTA and CDR2 FQGNSA. Deletions cut 2 bases from V and 3 bases from J, with 6 bases between. The CDR3 has 13 amino acids.

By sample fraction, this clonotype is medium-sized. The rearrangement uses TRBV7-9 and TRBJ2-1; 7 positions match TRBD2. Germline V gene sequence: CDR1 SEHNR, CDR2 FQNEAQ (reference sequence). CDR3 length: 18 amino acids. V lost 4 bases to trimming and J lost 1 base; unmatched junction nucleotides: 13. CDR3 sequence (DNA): TGTGCCAGCAGCTCCATGGGGGGAGGGCCGGTTTCCTACAATGAGCAGTTCTTC. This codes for CASSSMGGGPVSYNEQFF.

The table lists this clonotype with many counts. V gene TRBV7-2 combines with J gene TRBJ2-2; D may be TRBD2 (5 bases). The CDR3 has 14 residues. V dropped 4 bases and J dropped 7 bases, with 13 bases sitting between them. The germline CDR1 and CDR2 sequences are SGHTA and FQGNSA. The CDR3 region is CASSSFSELGELFF. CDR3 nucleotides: TGTGCCAGCAGCTCGTTTAGCGAACTCGGGGAGCTGTTTTTT. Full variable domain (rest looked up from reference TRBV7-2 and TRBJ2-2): GAGVSQSPSNKVTEKGKDVELRCDPISGHTALYWYRQSLGQGLEFLIYFQGNSAPDKSGLPSDRFSAERTGGSVSTLTIQRTQQEDSAVYLCASSSFSELGELFFGEGSRLTVL.

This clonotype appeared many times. CDR3 in amino acids: CATSRDSGQSSNQPQHF. In DNA form, the CDR3 reads TGTGCCACCAGCAGAGATTCCGGACAGTCTAGCAATCAGCCCCAGCATTTT. The chain employs TRBV15 and TRBJ1-5; a weak D match, TRBD1 (6 bases). The V end lost 0 bases, the J end lost 0 bases, and 12 bases lay between the germline ends. The CDR3 is made up of 17 amino acids. The germline V gene encodes CDR1 LNHNV and CDR2 YYDKDF (reference sequence).

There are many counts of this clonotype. CDR3 coding DNA: TGTGCCAGCAGCTTGGGCGGGGGGAGCACAGATACGCAGTATTTT. It yields the protein CASSLGGGSTDTQYF. The V gene is TRBV5-4, the J gene TRBJ2-3, with 8 bases identical to TRBD2. The CDR3 has 15 residues. The germline V gene encodes CDR1 SGHNT and CDR2 YYREEE (reference sequence). V trimming: 0 bases; J trimming: 0 bases; junction bases outside the gene matches: 0. The entire variable domain, with the rest obtained from reference TRBV5-4 and TRBJ2-3, is as follows: ETGVTQSPTHLIKTRGQQVTLRCSSQSGHNTVSWYQQALGQGPQFIFQYYREEENGRGNFPPRFSGLQFPNYSSELNVNALELDDSALYLCASSLGGGSTDTQYFGPGTRLTVL.

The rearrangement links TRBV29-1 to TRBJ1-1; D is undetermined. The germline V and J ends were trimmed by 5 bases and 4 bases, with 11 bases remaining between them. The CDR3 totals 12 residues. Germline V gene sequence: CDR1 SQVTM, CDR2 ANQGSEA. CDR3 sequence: CSVNVRFTEAFF. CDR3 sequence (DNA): TGCAGCGTTAACGTCCGATTCACTGAAGCTTTCTTT. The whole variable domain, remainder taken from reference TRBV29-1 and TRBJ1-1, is SAVISQKPSRDICQRGTSLTIQCQVDSQVTMMFWYRQQPGQSLTLIATANQGSEATYESGFVIDKFPISRPNLTFSTLTVSNMSPEDSSIYLCSVNVRFTEAFFGQGTRLTVV.

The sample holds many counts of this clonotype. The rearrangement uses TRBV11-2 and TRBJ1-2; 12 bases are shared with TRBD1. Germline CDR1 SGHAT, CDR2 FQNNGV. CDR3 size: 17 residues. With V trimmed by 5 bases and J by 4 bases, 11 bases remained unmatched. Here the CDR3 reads CASSPGTGGVSSYGYTF. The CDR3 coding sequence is TGTGCCAGCAGCCCCGGGACAGGGGGCGTTTCTTCCTATGGCTACACCTTC.

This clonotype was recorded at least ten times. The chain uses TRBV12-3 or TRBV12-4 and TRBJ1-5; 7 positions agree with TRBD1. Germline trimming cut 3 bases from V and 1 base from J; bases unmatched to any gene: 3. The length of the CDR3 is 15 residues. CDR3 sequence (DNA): TGTGCCAGCAGTTTGTTCAGGGGGAGCAATCAGCCCCAGCATTTT. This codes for CASSLFRGSNQPQHF.

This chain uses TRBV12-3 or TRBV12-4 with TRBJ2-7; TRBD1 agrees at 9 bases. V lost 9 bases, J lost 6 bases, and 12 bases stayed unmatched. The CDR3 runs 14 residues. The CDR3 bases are TGTGCCAGTTCCAGGGCCGGACAGGGGATCGAGCAGTACTTC. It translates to CASSRAGQGIEQYF.

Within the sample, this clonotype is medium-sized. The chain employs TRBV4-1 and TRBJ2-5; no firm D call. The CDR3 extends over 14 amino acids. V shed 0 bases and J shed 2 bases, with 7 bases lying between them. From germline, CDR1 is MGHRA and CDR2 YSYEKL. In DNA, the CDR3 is TGCGCCAGCAGCCAAGATAACAAGCAAGAGACCCAGTACTTC. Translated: CASSQDNKQETQYF.